This is a list of T cell receptor beta chains from one sample in a study of blood T cell repertoires in COVID-19. The method was immunoSEQ multiplex PCR; TCRdb's version includes in-frame clones alone and lacks a portion of them. This table holds around 260,000 clones, roughly 89% found once. Sequenced material: peripheral blood. The receptors stem from a young man with acute or convalescent COVID-19. Each CDR3 is given with its conserved first and last residue. D genes are given only for firm matches. The size field is filled for only some rows; it gives once, few, many or a size class.

D gene: -
J gene: TRBJ2-5
V gene: TRBV18
clone size: -
CDR3 protein: CASSSGWNRETQYF
CDR3 DNA: TGTGCCAGCTCGTCGGGGTGGAATCGAGAGACCCAGTACTTC

D gene: TRBD1
J gene: TRBJ2-1
V gene: TRBV5-1
clone size: -
CDR3 protein: CASSPTINDRVYPSYNEQFF
CDR3 DNA: TGCGCCAGCAGCCCGACGATCAATGACAGGGTTTACCCATCCTACAATGAGCAGTTCTTC

D gene: -
J gene: TRBJ1-2
V gene: TRBV9
clone size: -
CDR3 protein: CASSVGQANYGYTF
CDR3 DNA: TGTGCCAGCAGCGTAGGCCAGGCCAACTATGGCTACACCTTC

D gene: -
J gene: TRBJ2-5
V gene: TRBV11-2
clone size: -
CDR3 protein: CASSLYGQSGETQYF
CDR3 DNA: TGTGCCAGCAGCTTATACGGACAATCTGGGGAGACCCAGTACTTC

D gene: TRBD1
J gene: TRBJ1-2
V gene: TRBV5-1
clone size: -
CDR3 protein: CASSLSIGDRTRGYTF
CDR3 DNA: TGCGCCAGCAGCTTGTCTATAGGGGACAGGACAAGGGGCTACACCTTC

D gene: -
J gene: TRBJ1-5
V gene: TRBV7-9
clone size: -
CDR3 protein: CASSLSSGDQPQHF
CDR3 DNA: TGTGCCAGCAGCTTATCTTCCGGGGATCAGCCCCAGCATTTT

D gene: TRBD1
J gene: TRBJ2-1
V gene: TRBV7-9
clone size: -
CDR3 protein: CASSSTGPYNEQFF
CDR3 DNA: TGTGCCAGCAGCTCGACAGGGCCTTACAATGAGCAGTTCTTC

D gene: TRBD1
J gene: TRBJ1-5
V gene: TRBV2
clone size: once
CDR3 protein: CASSLSRGSGSQPQHF
CDR3 DNA: TGTGCCAGCAGTCTAAGCAGGGGGAGTGGAAGTCAGCCCCAGCATTTT

D gene: -
J gene: TRBJ1-4
V gene: TRBV3-1/TRBV3-2
clone size: -
CDR3 protein: CASSHLRRGGNEKLFF
CDR3 DNA: TGTGCCAGCAGCCACCTCAGGAGGGGTGGAAATGAAAAACTGTTTTTT

D gene: -
J gene: TRBJ2-5
V gene: TRBV5-1
clone size: -
CDR3 protein: CASSTGQQETQYF
CDR3 DNA: TGCGCCAGCAGCACCGGACAGCAAGAGACCCAGTACTTC

D gene: TRBD1
J gene: TRBJ1-5
V gene: TRBV18
clone size: -
CDR3 protein: CASSPSTGGNQPQHF
CDR3 DNA: TGTGCCAGCTCACCATCGACAGGGGGTAATCAGCCCCAGCATTTT

D gene: TRBD2
J gene: TRBJ2-1
V gene: TRBV3-1/TRBV3-2
clone size: -
CDR3 protein: CASSLAGAYNEQFF
CDR3 DNA: TGTGCCAGCAGCCTAGCGGGGGCGTACAATGAGCAGTTCTTC

D gene: -
J gene: TRBJ1-4
V gene: TRBV5-5
clone size: -
CDR3 protein: CASSWTKTIKTEKLFF
CDR3 DNA: TGTGCCAGCAGCTGGACTAAAACGATAAAAACAGAAAAACTGTTTTTT

D gene: -
J gene: TRBJ2-7
V gene: TRBV5-8
clone size: few
CDR3 protein: CASSLGAIISYEQYF
CDR3 DNA: TGTGCCAGCAGCTTGGGAGCCATTATATCCTACGAGCAGTACTTC

D gene: TRBD1
J gene: TRBJ1-2
V gene: TRBV6-5
clone size: -
CDR3 protein: CASRSGTGVYGYTF
CDR3 DNA: TGTGCCAGCAGGTCCGGGACAGGGGTGTATGGCTACACCTTC

D gene: TRBD1
J gene: TRBJ2-6
V gene: TRBV4-1
clone size: once
CDR3 protein: CASSQERVAGGRSGANVLTF
CDR3 DNA: TGCGCCAGCAGCCAAGAAAGGGTTGCAGGGGGCAGATCTGGGGCCAACGTCCTGACTTTC

D gene: TRBD1
J gene: TRBJ1-2
V gene: TRBV3-1/TRBV3-2
clone size: -
CDR3 protein: CASSPMGPGQDFGYTF
CDR3 DNA: TGTGCCAGCAGCCCCATGGGACCGGGACAGGATTTTGGCTACACCTTC

D gene: -
J gene: TRBJ1-5
V gene: TRBV28
clone size: -
CDR3 protein: CASSLQGQPQHF
CDR3 DNA: TGTGCCAGCAGTCTACAGGGTCAGCCCCAGCATTTT

D gene: TRBD2
J gene: TRBJ2-5
V gene: TRBV30
clone size: once
CDR3 protein: CAWRYQGGRGAQYF
CDR3 DNA: TGTGCCTGGAGATACCAAGGGGGGCGGGGGGCCCAGTACTTC

D gene: -
J gene: TRBJ2-2
V gene: TRBV9
clone size: -
CDR3 protein: CASSSRTTPTGELFF
CDR3 DNA: TGTGCCAGCAGCTCCCGGACAACCCCCACCGGGGAGCTGTTTTTT

D gene: -
J gene: TRBJ1-6
V gene: TRBV20-1
clone size: few
CDR3 protein: CSAARDSPLHF
CDR3 DNA: TGCAGTGCAGCACGGGATTCACCCCTCCACTTT

D gene: -
J gene: TRBJ1-6
V gene: TRBV21-1
clone size: -
CDR3 protein: CASIYPRARNSPLHF
CDR3 DNA: TGTGCCAGCATTTATCCCAGGGCCCGTAATTCACCCCTCCACTTT

D gene: TRBD2
J gene: TRBJ2-1
V gene: TRBV10-3
clone size: once
CDR3 protein: CASNPTSGNVNEQFF
CDR3 DNA: TGTGCCTCTAACCCGACTAGCGGGAACGTCAATGAGCAGTTCTTC

D gene: -
J gene: TRBJ1-1
V gene: TRBV30
clone size: -
CDR3 protein: CAWSVLNTLNTEAFF
CDR3 DNA: TGTGCCTGGAGTGTATTAAACACCCTTAACACTGAAGCTTTCTTT

D gene: TRBD1
J gene: TRBJ1-5
V gene: TRBV6-1
clone size: -
CDR3 protein: CASSEARGLTSNQPQHF
CDR3 DNA: TGTGCCAGCAGTGAAGCCAGGGGGCTTACAAGCAATCAGCCCCAGCATTTT

D gene: -
J gene: TRBJ1-1
V gene: TRBV18
clone size: -
CDR3 protein: CASSPAMRNTEAFF
CDR3 DNA: TGTGCCAGCTCACCAGCCATGAGGAACACTGAAGCTTTCTTT

D gene: -
J gene: TRBJ1-1
V gene: TRBV5-6
clone size: -
CDR3 protein: CASSFLQSVHWNTEAFF
CDR3 DNA: TGTGCCAGCAGCTTTTTACAGTCAGTGCATTGGAACACTGAAGCTTTCTTT

D gene: TRBD2
J gene: TRBJ2-1
V gene: TRBV6-1
clone size: -
CDR3 protein: CASSEKTVNSGGSSYNEQFF
CDR3 DNA: TGTGCCAGCAGTGAAAAAACTGTTAATAGCGGGGGGAGCTCCTACAATGAGCAGTTCTTC

D gene: -
J gene: TRBJ1-6
V gene: TRBV6-4
clone size: once
CDR3 protein: CASSELPGVPLHF
CDR3 DNA: TGTGCCAGCAGCGAGCTTCCGGGTGTACCCCTCCACTTT

D gene: -
J gene: TRBJ2-3
V gene: TRBV18
clone size: -
CDR3 protein: CASSELAITDTQYF
CDR3 DNA: TGTGCCAGCTCAGAGCTAGCCATCACAGATACGCAGTATTTT

D gene: -
J gene: TRBJ2-1
V gene: TRBV3-1/TRBV3-2
clone size: -
CDR3 protein: CASRGGGTYEQFF
CDR3 DNA: TGTGCCAGCCGGGGAGGGGGGACTTATGAGCAGTTCTTC

D gene: -
J gene: TRBJ2-5
V gene: TRBV5-1
clone size: -
CDR3 protein: CASSPPRGTSGETQYF
CDR3 DNA: TGCGCCAGCAGCCCACCTCGGGGAACTTCCGGAGAGACCCAGTACTTC

D gene: -
J gene: TRBJ1-4
V gene: TRBV7-9
clone size: -
CDR3 protein: CASSPEAGSSELFF
CDR3 DNA: TGTGCCAGCAGCCCCGAGGCAGGGTCGTCGGAACTGTTTTTT

D gene: -
J gene: TRBJ2-7
V gene: TRBV6-4
clone size: -
CDR3 protein: CASSDPGQSYEQYF
CDR3 DNA: TGTGCCAGCAGTGACCCTGGACAGTCCTACGAGCAGTACTTC

D gene: -
J gene: TRBJ2-2
V gene: TRBV5-1
clone size: once
CDR3 protein: CASSLTDTGELFF
CDR3 DNA: TGCGCCAGCAGCTTGACAGACACCGGGGAGCTGTTTTTT

D gene: -
J gene: TRBJ2-3
V gene: TRBV28
clone size: -
CDR3 protein: CASSFRLGVSGTDTQYF
CDR3 DNA: TGTGCCAGCAGTTTTCGTCTCGGGGTATCCGGCACAGATACGCAGTATTTT

D gene: -
J gene: TRBJ2-1
V gene: TRBV11-2
clone size: -
CDR3 protein: CASSSLGSGSYNEQFF
CDR3 DNA: TGTGCCAGCAGTTCCCTAGGGAGCGGGTCGTACAATGAGCAGTTCTTC

D gene: -
J gene: TRBJ2-7
V gene: TRBV21-1
clone size: -
CDR3 protein: CASSKEPAGYEQYF
CDR3 DNA: TGTGCCAGCAGCAAAGAGCCAGCGGGCTACGAGCAGTACTTC

D gene: -
J gene: TRBJ2-2
V gene: TRBV5-1
clone size: few
CDR3 protein: CASSLLDSYTGELFF
CDR3 DNA: TGCGCCAGCAGCTTGCTGGACTCCTACACCGGGGAGCTGTTTTTT

D gene: -
J gene: TRBJ1-4
V gene: TRBV7-2
clone size: -
CDR3 protein: CASSLDRGTNEKLFF
CDR3 DNA: TGTGCCAGCAGCCTGGATCGGGGTACTAATGAAAAACTGTTTTTT

D gene: TRBD1
J gene: TRBJ1-1
V gene: TRBV6-6
clone size: -
CDR3 protein: CASRQGADTEAFF
CDR3 DNA: TGTGCCAGCAGGCAGGGGGCGGACACTGAAGCTTTCTTT

D gene: TRBD2
J gene: TRBJ2-3
V gene: TRBV3-1/TRBV3-2
clone size: -
CDR3 protein: CASSPPGAGATDTQYF
CDR3 DNA: TGTGCCAGCAGCCCCCCGGGAGCGGGAGCCACAGATACGCAGTATTTT

D gene: -
J gene: TRBJ1-5
V gene: TRBV11-2
clone size: -
CDR3 protein: CASSTGWSSNQPQHF
CDR3 DNA: TGTGCCAGCAGTACCGGTTGGTCGAGCAATCAGCCCCAGCATTTT

D gene: -
J gene: TRBJ1-4
V gene: TRBV7-9
clone size: -
CDR3 protein: CASSPTGTPNEKLFF
CDR3 DNA: TGTGCCAGCAGCCCGACCGGGACTCCTAATGAAAAACTGTTTTTT

D gene: -
J gene: TRBJ1-2
V gene: TRBV4-2
clone size: -
CDR3 protein: CASSQDNRVYGYTF
CDR3 DNA: TGTGCCAGCAGCCAAGATAACAGGGTCTATGGCTACACCTTC

D gene: -
J gene: TRBJ1-4
V gene: TRBV10-3
clone size: -
CDR3 protein: CAISATAGLATNEKLFF
CDR3 DNA: TGTGCCATCAGTGCAACGGCAGGATTGGCAACTAATGAAAAACTGTTTTTT

D gene: -
J gene: TRBJ1-5
V gene: TRBV2
clone size: -
CDR3 protein: CASSDQYSNQPQHF
CDR3 DNA: TGTGCCAGCAGTGACCAGTATAGCAATCAGCCCCAGCATTTT

D gene: -
J gene: TRBJ2-1
V gene: TRBV7-8
clone size: -
CDR3 protein: CASSPYAEPYNEQFF
CDR3 DNA: TGTGCCAGCAGCCCTTACGCGGAGCCTTACAATGAGCAGTTCTTC

D gene: -
J gene: TRBJ2-1
V gene: TRBV7-3
clone size: few
CDR3 protein: CASSLTPGAYNEQFF
CDR3 DNA: TGTGCCAGCAGCTTAACCCCGGGAGCATACAATGAGCAGTTCTTC

D gene: -
J gene: TRBJ1-5
V gene: TRBV12-3/TRBV12-4
clone size: -
CDR3 protein: CASGPYGNQPQHF
CDR3 DNA: TGTGCCAGCGGGCCTTACGGAAATCAGCCCCAGCATTTT

D gene: -
J gene: TRBJ2-5
V gene: TRBV7-3
clone size: once
CDR3 protein: CASSLTRGPQETQYF
CDR3 DNA: TGTGCCAGCAGCTTAACGCGGGGGCCACAAGAGACCCAGTACTTC

D gene: -
J gene: TRBJ1-4
V gene: TRBV4-1
clone size: -
CDR3 protein: CASSQGRGNEKLFF
CDR3 DNA: TGCGCCAGCAGCCAGGGGCGGGGTAATGAAAAACTGTTTTTT

D gene: TRBD2
J gene: TRBJ2-5
V gene: TRBV6-5
clone size: -
CDR3 protein: CASRGGSGAWTQYF
CDR3 DNA: TGTGCCAGCCGGGGGGGTTCAGGGGCATGGACCCAGTACTTC

D gene: TRBD2
J gene: TRBJ2-3
V gene: TRBV2
clone size: -
CDR3 protein: CASSESGLAGVHTQYF
CDR3 DNA: TGTGCCAGCAGTGAATCGGGACTAGCGGGAGTACATACGCAGTATTTT

D gene: TRBD2
J gene: TRBJ2-7
V gene: TRBV7-2
clone size: -
CDR3 protein: CASSLATSGRSEQYF
CDR3 DNA: TGTGCCAGCAGCTTAGCGACTAGCGGGAGAAGCGAGCAGTACTTC